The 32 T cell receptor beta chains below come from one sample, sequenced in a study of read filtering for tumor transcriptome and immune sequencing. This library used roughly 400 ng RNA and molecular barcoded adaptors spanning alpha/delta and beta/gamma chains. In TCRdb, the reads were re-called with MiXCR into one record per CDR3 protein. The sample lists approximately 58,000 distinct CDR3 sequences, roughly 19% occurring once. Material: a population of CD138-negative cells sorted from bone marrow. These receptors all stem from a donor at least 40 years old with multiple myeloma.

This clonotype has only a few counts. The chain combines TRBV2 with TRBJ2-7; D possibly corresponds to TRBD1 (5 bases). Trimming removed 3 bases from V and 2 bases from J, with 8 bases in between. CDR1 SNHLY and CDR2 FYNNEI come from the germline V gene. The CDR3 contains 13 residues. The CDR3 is CASSDTGTYEQYF. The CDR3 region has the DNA TGTGCCAGCAGTGATACAGGTACCTACGAGCAGTACTTC.

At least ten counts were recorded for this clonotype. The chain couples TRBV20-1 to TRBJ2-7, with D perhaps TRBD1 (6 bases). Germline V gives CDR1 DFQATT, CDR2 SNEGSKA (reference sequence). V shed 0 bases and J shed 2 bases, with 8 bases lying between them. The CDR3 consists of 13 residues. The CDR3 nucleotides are TGCAGTGCTAGAGAAACAGGGCCCTACGAGCAGTACTTC. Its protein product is CSARETGPYEQYF.

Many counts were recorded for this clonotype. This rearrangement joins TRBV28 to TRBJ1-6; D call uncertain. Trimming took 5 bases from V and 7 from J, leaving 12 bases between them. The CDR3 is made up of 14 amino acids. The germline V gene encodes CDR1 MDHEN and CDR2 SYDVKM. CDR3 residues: CASSPRQVNSPLHF. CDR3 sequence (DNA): TGTGCCAGCAGTCCCCGACAAGTAAATTCACCCCTCCACTTT. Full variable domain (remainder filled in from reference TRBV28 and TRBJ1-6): DVKVTQSSRYLVKRTGEKVFLECVQDMDHENMFWYRQDPGLGLRLIYFSYDVKMKEKGDIPEGYSVSREKKERFSLILESASTNQTSMYLCASSPRQVNSPLHFGNGTRLTVT.

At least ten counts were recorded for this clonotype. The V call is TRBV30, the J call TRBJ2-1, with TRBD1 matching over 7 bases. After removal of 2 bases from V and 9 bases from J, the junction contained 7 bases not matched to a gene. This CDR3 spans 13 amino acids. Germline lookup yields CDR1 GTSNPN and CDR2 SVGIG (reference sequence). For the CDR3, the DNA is TGTGCCTGGAGTCCGATACGACAGGGTGAGCAGTTCTTC. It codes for CAWSPIRQGEQFF.

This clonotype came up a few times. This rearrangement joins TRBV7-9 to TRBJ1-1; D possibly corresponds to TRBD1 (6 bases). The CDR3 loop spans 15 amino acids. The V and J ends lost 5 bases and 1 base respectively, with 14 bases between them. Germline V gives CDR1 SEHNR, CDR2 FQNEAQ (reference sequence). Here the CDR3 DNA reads TGTGCCAGCAGCGTAACAGGGTTCCGGAACACTGAAGCTTTCTTT. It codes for CASSVTGFRNTEAFF.

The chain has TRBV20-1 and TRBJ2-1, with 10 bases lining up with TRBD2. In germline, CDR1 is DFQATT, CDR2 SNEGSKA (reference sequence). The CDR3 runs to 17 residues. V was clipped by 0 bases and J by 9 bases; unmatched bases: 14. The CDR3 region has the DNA TGCAGTGCTAGAGACCCCCAAGGTCTAGCGGGAGTTTTTGAGCAGTTCTTC. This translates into CSARDPQGLAGVFEQFF.

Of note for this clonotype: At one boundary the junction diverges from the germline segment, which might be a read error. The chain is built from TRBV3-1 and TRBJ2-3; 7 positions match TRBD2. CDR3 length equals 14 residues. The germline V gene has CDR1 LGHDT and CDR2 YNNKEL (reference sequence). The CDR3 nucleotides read TGTGGCAGCAGCCAAGGCGGGGGAGTAGATCCGCAGTATTTT. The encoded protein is CGSSQGGGVDPQYF.

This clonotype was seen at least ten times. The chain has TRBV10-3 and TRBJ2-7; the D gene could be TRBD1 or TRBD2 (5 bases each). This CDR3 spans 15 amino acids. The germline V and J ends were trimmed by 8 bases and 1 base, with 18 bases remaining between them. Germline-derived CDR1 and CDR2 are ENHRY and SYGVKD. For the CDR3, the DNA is TGTGCCATCGGGGACCCAGGTCGGAGGTCCTACGAGCAGTACTTC. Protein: CAIGDPGRRSYEQYF.

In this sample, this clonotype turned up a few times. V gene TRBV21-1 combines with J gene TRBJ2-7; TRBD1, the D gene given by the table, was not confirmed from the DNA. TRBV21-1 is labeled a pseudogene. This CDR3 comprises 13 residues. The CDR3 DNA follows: TGTGCCAGTTGGAGGCGCGCCCACTACGAGCAGTACTTC. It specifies CASWRRAHYEQYF.

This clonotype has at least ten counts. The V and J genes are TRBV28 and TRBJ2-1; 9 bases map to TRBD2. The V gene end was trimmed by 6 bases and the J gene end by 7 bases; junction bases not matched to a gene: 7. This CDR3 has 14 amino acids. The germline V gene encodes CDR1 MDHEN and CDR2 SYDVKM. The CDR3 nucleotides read TGTGCCAGCAGGGGCGGGAGGGGGAGGAATGAGCAGTTCTTC. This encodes CASRGGRGRNEQFF.

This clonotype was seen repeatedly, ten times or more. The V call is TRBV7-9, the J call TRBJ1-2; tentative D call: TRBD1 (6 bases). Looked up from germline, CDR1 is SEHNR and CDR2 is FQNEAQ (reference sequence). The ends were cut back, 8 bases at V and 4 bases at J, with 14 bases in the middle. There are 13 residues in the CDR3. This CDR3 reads CASGKGVGYGYTF. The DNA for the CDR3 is TGTGCCAGCGGAAAGGGGGTCGGCTATGGCTACACCTTC.

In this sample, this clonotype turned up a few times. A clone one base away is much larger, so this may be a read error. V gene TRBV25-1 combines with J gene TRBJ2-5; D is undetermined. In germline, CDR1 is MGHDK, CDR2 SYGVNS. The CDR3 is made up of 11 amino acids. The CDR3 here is CAGSGQETQYF. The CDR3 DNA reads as TGTGCCGGCAGTGGCCAAGAGACCCAGTACTTC.

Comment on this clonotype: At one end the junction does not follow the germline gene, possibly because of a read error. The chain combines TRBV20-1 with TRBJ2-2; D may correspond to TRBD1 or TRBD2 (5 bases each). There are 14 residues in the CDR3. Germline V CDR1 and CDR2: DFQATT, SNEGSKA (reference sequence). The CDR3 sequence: CSASYGAGAGELLF. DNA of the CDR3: TGCAGTGCTAGTTATGGGGCGGGCGCCGGGGAGCTGCTTTTT.

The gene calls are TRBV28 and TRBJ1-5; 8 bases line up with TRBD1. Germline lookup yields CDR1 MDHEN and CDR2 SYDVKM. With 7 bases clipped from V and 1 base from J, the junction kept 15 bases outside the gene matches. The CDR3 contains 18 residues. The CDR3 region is CASTLGLTGDGSNQPQHF. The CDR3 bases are TGTGCCAGCACTTTGGGGTTGACAGGGGATGGAAGCAATCAGCCCCAGCATTTT.

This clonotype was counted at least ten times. The CDR3 nucleotides read TGTGCCAGCAGCTTAGCGTCTCTGGATATATCACCCCTCCACTTT. Translating gives CASSLASLDISPLHF. The chain carries TRBV7-9 and TRBJ1-6; D remains ambiguous. The CDR3 is 15 amino acids. CDR1 and CDR2 from the germline V gene are SEHNR and FQNEAQ (reference sequence). The V gene lost 0 bases and the J gene lost 10 bases, with 13 bases spanning the gap.

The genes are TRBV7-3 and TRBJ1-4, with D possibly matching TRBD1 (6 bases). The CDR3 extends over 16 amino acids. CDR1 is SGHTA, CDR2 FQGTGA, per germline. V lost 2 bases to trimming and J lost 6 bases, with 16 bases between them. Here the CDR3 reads CASSLGPVQGDEKLFF. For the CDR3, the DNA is TGTGCCAGCAGCTTAGGCCCGGTACAGGGAGATGAAAAACTGTTTTTT.

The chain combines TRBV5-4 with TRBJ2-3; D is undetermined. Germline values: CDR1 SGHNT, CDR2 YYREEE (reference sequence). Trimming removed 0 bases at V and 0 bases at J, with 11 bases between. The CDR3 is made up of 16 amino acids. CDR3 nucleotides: TGTGCCAGCAGCTTGGCAAGACAAGCTAGCACAGATACGCAGTATTTT. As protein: CASSLARQASTDTQYF.

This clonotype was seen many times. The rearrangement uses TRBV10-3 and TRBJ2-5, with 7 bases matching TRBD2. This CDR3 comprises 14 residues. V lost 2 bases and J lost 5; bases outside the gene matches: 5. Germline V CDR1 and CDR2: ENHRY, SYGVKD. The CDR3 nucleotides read TGTGCCATCAGTGAGCGGGAGGAGGGCGAGACCCAGTACTTC. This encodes CAISEREEGETQYF.

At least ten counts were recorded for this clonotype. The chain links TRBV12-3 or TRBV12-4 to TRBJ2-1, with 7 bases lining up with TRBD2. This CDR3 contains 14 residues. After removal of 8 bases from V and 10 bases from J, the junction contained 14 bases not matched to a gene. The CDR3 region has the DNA TGTGCCAGCCGGACTTCAGCGGGCGGGGGAGAGCAGTTCTTC. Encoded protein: CASRTSAGGGEQFF.

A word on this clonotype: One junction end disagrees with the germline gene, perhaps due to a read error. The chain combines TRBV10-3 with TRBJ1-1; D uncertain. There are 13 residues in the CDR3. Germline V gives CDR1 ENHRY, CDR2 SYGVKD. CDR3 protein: CAISGAGDTVAFF. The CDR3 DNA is TGTGCTATCAGTGGAGCAGGCGACACTGTAGCTTTCTTT.

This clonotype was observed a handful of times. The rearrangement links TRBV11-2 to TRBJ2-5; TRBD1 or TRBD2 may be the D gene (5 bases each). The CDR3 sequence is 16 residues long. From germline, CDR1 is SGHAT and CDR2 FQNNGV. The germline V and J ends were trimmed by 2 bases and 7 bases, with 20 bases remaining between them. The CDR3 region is CASSLQQVGPDVTQYF. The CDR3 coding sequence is TGTGCCAGCAGCTTACAGCAGGTGGGACCTGACGTGACCCAGTACTTC.

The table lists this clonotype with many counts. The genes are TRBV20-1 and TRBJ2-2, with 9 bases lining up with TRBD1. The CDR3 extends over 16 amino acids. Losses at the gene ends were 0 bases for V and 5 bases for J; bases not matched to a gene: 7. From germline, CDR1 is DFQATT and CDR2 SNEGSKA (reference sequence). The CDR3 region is CSARDRGTGRTGELFF. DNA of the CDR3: TGCAGTGCTAGAGATAGAGGGACAGGGAGGACCGGGGAGCTGTTTTTT.

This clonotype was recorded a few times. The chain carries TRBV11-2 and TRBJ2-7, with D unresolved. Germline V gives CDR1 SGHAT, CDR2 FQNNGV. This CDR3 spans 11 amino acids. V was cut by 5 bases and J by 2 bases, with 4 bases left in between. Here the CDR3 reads CASSTTYEQYF. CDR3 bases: TGTGCCAGCAGCACCACCTACGAGCAGTACTTC.

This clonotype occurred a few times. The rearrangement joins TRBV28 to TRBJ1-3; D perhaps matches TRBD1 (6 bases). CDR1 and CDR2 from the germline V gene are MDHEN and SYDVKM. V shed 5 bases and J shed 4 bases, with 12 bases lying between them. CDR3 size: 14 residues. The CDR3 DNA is TGTGCCAGCAGTGAATTACAGGGCGGAAACACCATATATTTT. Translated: CASSELQGGNTIYF.

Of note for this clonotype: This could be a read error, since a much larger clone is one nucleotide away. The CDR3 DNA sequence: TGTGCCAGCAGCTTCGGCAGGGGAGGGCAAGAGACCCCGTACTTC. Encoded protein: CASSFGRGGQETPYF. J is TRBJ2-5 and V is TRBV7-6, with a possible D match to TRBD2 (7 bases). CDR3 size: 15 residues. Looked up from germline, CDR1 is SGHVS and CDR2 is FNYEAQ. Full variable domain (rest looked up from reference TRBV7-6 and TRBJ2-5): GAGVSQSPRYKVTKRGQDVALRCDPISGHVSLYWYRQALGQGPEFLTYFNYEAQQDKSGLPNDRFSAERPEGSISTLTIQRTEQRDSAMYRCASSFGRGGQETPYFGPGTRLLVL.

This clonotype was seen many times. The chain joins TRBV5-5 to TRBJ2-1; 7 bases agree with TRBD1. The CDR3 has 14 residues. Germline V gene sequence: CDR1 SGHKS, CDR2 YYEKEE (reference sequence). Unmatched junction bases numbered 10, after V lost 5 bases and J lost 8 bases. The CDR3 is CASSSYTGADEQFF. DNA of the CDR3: TGTGCCAGCAGTTCTTATACAGGGGCCGATGAGCAGTTCTTC.

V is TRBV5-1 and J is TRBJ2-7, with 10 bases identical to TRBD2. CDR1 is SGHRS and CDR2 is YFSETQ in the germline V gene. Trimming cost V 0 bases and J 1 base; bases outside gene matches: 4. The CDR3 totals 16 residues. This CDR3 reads CASSLEASGGSYEQYF. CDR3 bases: TGCGCCAGCAGCTTGGAGGCTAGCGGGGGTTCCTACGAGCAGTACTTC. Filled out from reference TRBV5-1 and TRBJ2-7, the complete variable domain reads KAGVTQTPRYLIKTRGQQVTLSCSPISGHRSVSWYQQTPGQGLQFLFEYFSETQRNKGNFPGRFSGRQFSNSRSEMNVSTLELGDSALYLCASSLEASGGSYEQYFGPGTRLTVT.

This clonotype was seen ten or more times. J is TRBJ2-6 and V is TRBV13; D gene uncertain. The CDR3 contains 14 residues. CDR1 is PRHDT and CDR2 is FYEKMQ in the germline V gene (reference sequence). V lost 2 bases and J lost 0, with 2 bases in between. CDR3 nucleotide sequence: TGTGCCAGCAGCTTAAACTCTGGGGCCAACGTCCTGACTTTC. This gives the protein CASSLNSGANVLTF.

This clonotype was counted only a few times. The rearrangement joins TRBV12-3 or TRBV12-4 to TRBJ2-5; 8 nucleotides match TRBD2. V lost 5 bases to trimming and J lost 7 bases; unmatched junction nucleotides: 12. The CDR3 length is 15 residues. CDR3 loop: CASSRTRGGIRTQYF. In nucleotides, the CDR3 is TGTGCCAGCAGTCGGACACGGGGGGGAATTAGGACCCAGTACTTC.

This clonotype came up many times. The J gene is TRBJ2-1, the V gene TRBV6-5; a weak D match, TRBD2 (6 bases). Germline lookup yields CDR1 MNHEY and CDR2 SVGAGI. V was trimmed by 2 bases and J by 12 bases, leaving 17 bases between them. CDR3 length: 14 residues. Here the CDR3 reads CASSYGGTARGQFF. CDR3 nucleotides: TGTGCCAGCAGTTACGGGGGGACGGCCCGCGGGCAGTTCTTC.

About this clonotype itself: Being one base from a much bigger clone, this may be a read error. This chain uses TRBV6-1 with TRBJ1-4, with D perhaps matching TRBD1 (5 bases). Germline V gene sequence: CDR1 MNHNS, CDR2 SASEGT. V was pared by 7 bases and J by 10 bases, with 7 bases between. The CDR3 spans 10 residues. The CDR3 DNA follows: TGTGCCAGCACCGGGGCAAAACTGTTTTTT. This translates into CASTGAKLFF.

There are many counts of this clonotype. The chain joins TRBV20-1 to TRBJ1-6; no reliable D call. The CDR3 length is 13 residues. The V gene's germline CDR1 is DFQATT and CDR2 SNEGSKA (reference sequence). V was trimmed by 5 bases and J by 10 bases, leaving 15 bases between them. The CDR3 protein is CSAGPNEDSPLHF. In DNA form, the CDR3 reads TGCAGTGCTGGCCCTAACGAGGACTCACCCCTCCACTTT.